This T cell receptor beta chain was found in a study of cytomegalovirus exposure and HLA in healthy donors. V lost 0 bases and J 0 bases, leaving 10 bases between the germline ends. This CDR3 has 16 amino acids. Germline V CDR1 and CDR2: SGHRS, YFSETQ. Study observations and caveats: An Asian-associated ancestry cluster reportedly showed fewer N-insertions than the roughly 670-donor mean in a later analysis.

The sample holds a few counts of this clone. Its antigen is still unknown. PCR employed 60 Vbeta and 13 Jbeta primers. Method: immunoSEQ multiplex PCR; TCRdb's copy keeps in-frame clones and lacks some. In the table there are 95,000 to 150,000 clones, roughly 9% of which are singletons. The sequenced material came from PBMCs. The rearrangement uses TRBV5-1 and TRBJ1-3, with D possibly being TRBD1 (5 bases). This clonotype was sampled from a woman aged 35 to 49 in good health and CMV-seropositive. CDR3 sequence (DNA): TGCGCCAGCAGCTTGGGGGGACTGAGCTCTGGAAACACCATATATTTT. It yields the protein CASSLGGLSSGNTIYF.